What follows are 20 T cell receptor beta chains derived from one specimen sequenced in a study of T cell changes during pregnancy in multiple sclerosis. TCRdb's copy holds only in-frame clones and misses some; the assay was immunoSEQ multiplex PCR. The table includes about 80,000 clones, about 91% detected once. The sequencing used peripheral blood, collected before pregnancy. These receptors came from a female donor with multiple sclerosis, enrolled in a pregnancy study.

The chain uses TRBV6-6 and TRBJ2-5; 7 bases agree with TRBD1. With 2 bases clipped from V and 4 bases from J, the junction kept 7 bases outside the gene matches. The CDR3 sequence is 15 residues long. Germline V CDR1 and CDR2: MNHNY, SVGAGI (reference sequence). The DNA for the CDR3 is TGTGCCAGCAGTTACGGAAGGACAGGTGGAGAGACCCAGTACTTC. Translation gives CASSYGRTGGETQYF.

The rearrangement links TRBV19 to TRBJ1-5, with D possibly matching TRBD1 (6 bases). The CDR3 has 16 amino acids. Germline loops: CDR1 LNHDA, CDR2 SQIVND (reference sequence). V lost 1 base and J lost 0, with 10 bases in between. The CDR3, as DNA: TGTGCCAGTAGTATAGTCGGACAGCCTAGCAATCAGCCCCAGCATTTT. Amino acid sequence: CASSIVGQPSNQPQHF.

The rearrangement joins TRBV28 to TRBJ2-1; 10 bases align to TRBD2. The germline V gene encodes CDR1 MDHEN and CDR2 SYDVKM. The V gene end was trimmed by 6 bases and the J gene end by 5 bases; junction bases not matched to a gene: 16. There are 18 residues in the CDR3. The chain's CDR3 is CASSHGLAEVRMDNEQFF. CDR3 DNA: TGTGCCAGCAGCCATGGACTAGCGGAGGTGAGGATGGACAATGAGCAGTTCTTC.

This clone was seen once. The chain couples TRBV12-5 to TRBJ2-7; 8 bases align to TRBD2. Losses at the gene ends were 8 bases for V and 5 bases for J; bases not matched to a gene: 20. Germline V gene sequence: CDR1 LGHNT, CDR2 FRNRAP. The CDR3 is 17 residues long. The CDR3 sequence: CASLRYCRTSFRHEQYF. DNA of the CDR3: TGTGCTAGTCTGAGGTACTGTAGGACTAGCTTTCGCCACGAGCAGTACTTC.

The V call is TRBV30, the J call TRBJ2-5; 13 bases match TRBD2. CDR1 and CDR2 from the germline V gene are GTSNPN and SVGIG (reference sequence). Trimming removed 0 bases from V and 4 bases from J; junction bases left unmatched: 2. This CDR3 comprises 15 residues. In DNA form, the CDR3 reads TGTGCCTGGAGTGTAACTAGCGGGAGGGGAGAGACCCAGTACTTC. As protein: CAWSVTSGRGETQYF.

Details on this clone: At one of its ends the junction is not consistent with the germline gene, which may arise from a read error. CDR3 region: CASTLRGTDTQYF. CDR3 nucleotide sequence: TGTGCCAGCACCTTGCGTGGCACAGATACGCAGTATTTT. V and J are TRBV5-4 and TRBJ2-3; no definite D call. Germline values: CDR1 SGHNT, CDR2 YYREEE (reference sequence). The CDR3 is made up of 13 amino acids.

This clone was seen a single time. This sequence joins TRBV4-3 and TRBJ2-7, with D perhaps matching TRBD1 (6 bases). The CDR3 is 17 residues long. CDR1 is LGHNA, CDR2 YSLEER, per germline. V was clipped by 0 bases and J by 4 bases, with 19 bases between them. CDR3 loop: CASSQEEGTGQIYEQYF. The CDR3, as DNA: TGCGCCAGCAGCCAAGAAGAGGGAACAGGGCAGATATACGAGCAGTACTTC.

CDR3 nucleotides: TGTGCCAGCAGCTTGGATGGGTTAGGGGCTAACGAGCAGTACTTC. Protein product: CASSLDGLGANEQYF. The chain recombines TRBV5-6 with TRBJ2-7, with D possibly being TRBD1 (5 bases). Germline assignment: CDR1 SGHDT and CDR2 YYEEEE. Deletions cut 0 bases from V and 5 bases from J, with 15 bases between. The CDR3 loop spans 15 amino acids.

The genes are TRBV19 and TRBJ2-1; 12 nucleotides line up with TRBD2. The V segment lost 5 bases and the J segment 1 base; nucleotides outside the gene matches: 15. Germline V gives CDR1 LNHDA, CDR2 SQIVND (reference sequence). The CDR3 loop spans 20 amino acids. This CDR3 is CASSWLAGGEALGSYNEQFF. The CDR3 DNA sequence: TGTGCCAGTAGTTGGCTAGCGGGAGGGGAGGCCCTGGGATCCTACAATGAGCAGTTCTTC. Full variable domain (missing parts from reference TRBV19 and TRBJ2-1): DGGITQSPKYLFRKEGQNVTLSCEQNLNHDAMYWYRQDPGQGLRLIYYSQIVNDFQKGDIAEGYSVSREKKESFPLTVTSAQKNPTAFYLCASSWLAGGEALGSYNEQFFGPGTRLTVL.

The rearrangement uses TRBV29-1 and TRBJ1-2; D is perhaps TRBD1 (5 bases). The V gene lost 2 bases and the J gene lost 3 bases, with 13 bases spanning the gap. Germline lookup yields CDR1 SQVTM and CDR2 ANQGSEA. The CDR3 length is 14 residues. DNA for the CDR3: TGCAGCGTTGAATTCGGGGGGAGGGACTATGGCTACACCTTC. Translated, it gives CSVEFGGRDYGYTF.

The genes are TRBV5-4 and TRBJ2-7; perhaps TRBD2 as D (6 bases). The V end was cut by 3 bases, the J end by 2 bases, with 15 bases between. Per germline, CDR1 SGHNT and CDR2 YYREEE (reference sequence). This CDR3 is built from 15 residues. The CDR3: CASSSNRDFPYEQYF. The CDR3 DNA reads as TGTGCCAGCAGCTCTAATCGGGACTTCCCCTACGAGCAGTACTTC.

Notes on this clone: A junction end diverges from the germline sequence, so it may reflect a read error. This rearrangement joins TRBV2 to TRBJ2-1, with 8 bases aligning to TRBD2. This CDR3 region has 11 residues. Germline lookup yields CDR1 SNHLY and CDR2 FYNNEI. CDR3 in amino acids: CASSVSGTSVF. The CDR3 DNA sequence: TGTGCCAGCAGTGTTTCCGGGACTAGTGTCTTC.

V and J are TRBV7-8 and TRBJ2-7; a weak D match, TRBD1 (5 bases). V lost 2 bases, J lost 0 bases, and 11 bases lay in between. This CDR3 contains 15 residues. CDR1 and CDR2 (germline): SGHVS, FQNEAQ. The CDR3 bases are TGTGCCAGCAGCTTATCGCAGGGTAGCTCCTACGAGCAGTACTTC. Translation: CASSLSQGSSYEQYF.

In DNA form, the CDR3 reads TGTGCCACCTCGGATTTCGGGGAAAAACTGTTTTTT. Its protein is CATSDFGEKLFF. This sequence joins TRBV28 and TRBJ1-4; no clear D gene. The CDR3 is 12 amino acids. Between the trimmed V and J ends, which lost 10 bases and 8 bases, there was a span of 14 bases. Germline values: CDR1 MDHEN, CDR2 SYDVKM.

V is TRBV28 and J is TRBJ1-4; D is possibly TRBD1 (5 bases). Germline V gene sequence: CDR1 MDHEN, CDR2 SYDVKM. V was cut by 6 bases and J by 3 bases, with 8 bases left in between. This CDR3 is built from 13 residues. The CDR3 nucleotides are TGTGCCAGCAGCTTCAGGGCTAATGAAAAACTGTTTTTT. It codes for CASSFRANEKLFF.

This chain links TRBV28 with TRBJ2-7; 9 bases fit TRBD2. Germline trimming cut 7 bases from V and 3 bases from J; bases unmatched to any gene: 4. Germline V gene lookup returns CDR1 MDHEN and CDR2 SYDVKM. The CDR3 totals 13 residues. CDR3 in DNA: TGTGCCAGCACGCCTAGCGGGATCTACGAGCAGTACTTC. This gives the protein CASTPSGIYEQYF.

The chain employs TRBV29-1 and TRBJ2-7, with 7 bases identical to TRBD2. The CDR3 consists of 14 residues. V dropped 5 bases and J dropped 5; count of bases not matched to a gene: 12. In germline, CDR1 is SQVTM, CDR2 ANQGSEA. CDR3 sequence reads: CSVRPRGVYNEQYF. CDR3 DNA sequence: TGCAGCGTTCGGCCCCGGGGGGTATACAACGAGCAGTACTTC.

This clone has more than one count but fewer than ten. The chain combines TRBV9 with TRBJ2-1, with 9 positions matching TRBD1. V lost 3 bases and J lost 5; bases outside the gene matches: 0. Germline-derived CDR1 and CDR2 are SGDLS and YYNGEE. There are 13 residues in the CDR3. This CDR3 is CASSGDRDNEQFF. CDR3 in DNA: TGTGCCAGCAGCGGGGACAGGGACAATGAGCAGTTCTTC.

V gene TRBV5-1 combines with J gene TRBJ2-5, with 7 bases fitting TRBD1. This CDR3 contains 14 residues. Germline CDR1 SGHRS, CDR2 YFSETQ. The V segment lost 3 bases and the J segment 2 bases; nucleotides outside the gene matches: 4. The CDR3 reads CASSYWTGQETQYF. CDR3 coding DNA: TGCGCCAGCAGCTATTGGACAGGACAAGAGACCCAGTACTTC.

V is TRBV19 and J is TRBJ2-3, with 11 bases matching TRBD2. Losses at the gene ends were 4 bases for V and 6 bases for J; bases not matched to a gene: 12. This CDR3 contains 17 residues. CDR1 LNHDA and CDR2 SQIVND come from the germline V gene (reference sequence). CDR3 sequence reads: CASSTSALSGRGDTQYF. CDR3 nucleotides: TGTGCCAGTAGTACCTCGGCCCTTAGCGGGAGGGGTGATACGCAGTATTTT.